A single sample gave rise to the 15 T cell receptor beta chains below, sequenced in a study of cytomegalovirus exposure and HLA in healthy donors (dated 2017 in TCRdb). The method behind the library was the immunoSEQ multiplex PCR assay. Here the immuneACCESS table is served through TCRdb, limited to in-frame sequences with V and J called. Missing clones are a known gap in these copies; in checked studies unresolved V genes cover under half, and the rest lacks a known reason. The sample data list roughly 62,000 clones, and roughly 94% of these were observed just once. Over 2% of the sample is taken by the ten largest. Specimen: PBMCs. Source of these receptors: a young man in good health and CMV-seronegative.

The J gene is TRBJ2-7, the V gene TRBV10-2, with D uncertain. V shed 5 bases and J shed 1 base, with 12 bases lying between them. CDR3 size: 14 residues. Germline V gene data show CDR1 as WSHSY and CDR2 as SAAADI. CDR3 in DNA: TGCGCCAGCAGTACCTTACGGGTATCCTACGAGCAGTACTTC. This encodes CASSTLRVSYEQYF.

CDR3 residues: CASSLNEQFF. The CDR3 DNA reads as TGTGCCAGCAGCCTCAATGAGCAGTTCTTC. The chain links TRBV28 to TRBJ2-1; D not resolved. Germline assignment: CDR1 MDHEN and CDR2 SYDVKM. Between the trimmed V and J ends, which lost 6 bases and 6 bases, there was a span of 3 bases. CDR3 size: 10 residues.

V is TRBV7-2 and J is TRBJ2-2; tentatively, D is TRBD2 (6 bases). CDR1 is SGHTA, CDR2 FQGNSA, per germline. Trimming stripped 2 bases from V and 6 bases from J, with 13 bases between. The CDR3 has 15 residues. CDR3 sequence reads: CASSLTSFSAGELFF. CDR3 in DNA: TGTGCCAGCAGCTTAACTAGCTTCTCGGCCGGGGAGCTGTTTTTT.

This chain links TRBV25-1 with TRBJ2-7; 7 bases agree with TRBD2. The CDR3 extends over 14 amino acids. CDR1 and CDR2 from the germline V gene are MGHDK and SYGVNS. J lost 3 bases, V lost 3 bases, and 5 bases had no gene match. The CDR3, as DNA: TGTGCCAGCAGTGAGGGGGGGTCCAACTACGAGCAGTACTTC. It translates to CASSEGGSNYEQYF.

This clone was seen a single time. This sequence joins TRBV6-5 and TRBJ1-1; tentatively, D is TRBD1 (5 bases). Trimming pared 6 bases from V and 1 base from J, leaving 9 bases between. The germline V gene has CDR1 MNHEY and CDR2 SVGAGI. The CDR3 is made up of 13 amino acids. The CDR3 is CASRIQENTEAFF. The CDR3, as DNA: TGTGCCAGCAGGATACAGGAGAACACTGAAGCTTTCTTT.

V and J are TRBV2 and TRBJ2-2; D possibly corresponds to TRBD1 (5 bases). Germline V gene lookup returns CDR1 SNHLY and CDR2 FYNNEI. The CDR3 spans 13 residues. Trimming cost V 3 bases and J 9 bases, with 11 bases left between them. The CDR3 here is CASSDRGSRELFF. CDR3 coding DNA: TGTGCCAGCAGTGATAGGGGATCTAGGGAGCTGTTTTTT.

CDR3 in DNA: TGCGCCAGCAGCCGGGACACAAACACCGGGGAGCTGTTTTTT. This encodes CASSRDTNTGELFF. This rearrangement joins TRBV5-1 to TRBJ2-2; D perhaps matches TRBD1 (6 bases). Trimming shortened V by 4 bases and J by 2 bases, and 9 bases separated the two germline ends. Germline CDR1 is SGHRS and CDR2 is YFSETQ. The CDR3 runs to 14 residues.

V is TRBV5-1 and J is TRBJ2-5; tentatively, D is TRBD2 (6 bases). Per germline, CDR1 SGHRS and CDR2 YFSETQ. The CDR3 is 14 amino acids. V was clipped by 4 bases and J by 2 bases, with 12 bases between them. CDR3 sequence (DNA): TGCGCCAGCAGCCCACGGGAGCTTCAAGAGACCCAGTACTTC. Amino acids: CASSPRELQETQYF.

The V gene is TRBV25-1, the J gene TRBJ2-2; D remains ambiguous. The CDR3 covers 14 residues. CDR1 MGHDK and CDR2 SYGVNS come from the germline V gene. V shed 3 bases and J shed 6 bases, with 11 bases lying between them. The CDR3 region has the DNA TGTGCCAGCAGTGACCCTACCTCCGCCGGGGAGCTGTTTTTT. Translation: CASSDPTSAGELFF.

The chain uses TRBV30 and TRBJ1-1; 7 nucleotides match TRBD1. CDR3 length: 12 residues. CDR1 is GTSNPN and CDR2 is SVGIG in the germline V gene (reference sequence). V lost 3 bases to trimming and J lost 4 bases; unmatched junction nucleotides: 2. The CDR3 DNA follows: TGTGCCTGGAGGGGGACAGTCACTGAAGCTTTCTTT. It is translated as CAWRGTVTEAFF.

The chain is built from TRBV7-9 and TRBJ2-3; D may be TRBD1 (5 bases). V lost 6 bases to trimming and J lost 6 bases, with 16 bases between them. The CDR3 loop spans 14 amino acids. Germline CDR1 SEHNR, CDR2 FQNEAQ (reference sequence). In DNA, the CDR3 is TGTGCCAGCAGTTACTCGGCAGGGATGGATACGCAGTATTTT. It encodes CASSYSAGMDTQYF. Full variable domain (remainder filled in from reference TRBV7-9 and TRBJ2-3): DTGVSQNPRHKITKRGQNVTFRCDPISEHNRLYWYRQTLGQGPEFLTYFQNEAQLEKSRLLSDRFSAERPKGSFSTLEIQRTEQGDSAMYLCASSYSAGMDTQYFGPGTRLTVL.

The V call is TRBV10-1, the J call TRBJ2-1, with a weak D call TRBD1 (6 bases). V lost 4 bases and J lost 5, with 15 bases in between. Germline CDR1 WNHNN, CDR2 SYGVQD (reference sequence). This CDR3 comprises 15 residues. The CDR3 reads CASSATGDFNNEQFF. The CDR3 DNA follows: TGCGCCAGCAGTGCGACAGGCGATTTCAACAATGAGCAGTTCTTC.

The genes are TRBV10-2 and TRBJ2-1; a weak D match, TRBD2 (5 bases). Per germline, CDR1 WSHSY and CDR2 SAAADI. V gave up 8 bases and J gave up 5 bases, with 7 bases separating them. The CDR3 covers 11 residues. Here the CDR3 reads CASAGDNEQFF. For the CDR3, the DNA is TGCGCCAGCGCCGGGGACAATGAGCAGTTCTTC.

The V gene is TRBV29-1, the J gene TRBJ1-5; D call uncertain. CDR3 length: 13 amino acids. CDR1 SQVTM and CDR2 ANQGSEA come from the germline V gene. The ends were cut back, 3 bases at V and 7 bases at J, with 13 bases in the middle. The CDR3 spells CSVELYSGQPQHF. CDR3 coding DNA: TGCAGCGTTGAGCTCTATTCGGGACAGCCCCAGCATTTT.

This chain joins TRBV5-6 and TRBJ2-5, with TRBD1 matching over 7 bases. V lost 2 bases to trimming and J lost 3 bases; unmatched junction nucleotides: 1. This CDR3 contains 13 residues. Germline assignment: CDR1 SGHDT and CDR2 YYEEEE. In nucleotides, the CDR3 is TGTGCCAGCAGCTTCGGGACAGAAGAGACCCAGTACTTC. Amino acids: CASSFGTEETQYF.